This TCR beta chain was found in a study of T cell repertoires and HLA-DP antigens. Study details: Alloreactive CD4+ T cells targeted HLA-DP on transduced HeLa. Versus self, one alloantigen differed at one groove amino acid, the other at roughly ten.

This clone has just a few counts. Antigen unknown. Primers targeted 54 TRBV and 13 TRBJ segments. TCRdb keeps only in-frame clones here, not all; method: immunoSEQ multiplex PCR. The sample has around 90,000 clones, more than 75% seen once. Sample: CD4+ T cells from PBMCs. The sequence was collected from a man aged 50 or older in good health and CMV-seronegative.

CDR3 bases: TGTGCCAGCAGCCCCGACAGTCGCTCCTACAATGAGCAGTTCTTC. This gives the protein CASSPDSRSYNEQFF. The chain is built from TRBV5-4 and TRBJ2-1; weak D call: TRBD1 (5 bases). CDR1 and CDR2 (germline): SGHNT, YYREEE (reference sequence). The CDR3 has 15 residues. Trimming pared 4 bases from V and 0 bases from J, leaving 11 bases between.